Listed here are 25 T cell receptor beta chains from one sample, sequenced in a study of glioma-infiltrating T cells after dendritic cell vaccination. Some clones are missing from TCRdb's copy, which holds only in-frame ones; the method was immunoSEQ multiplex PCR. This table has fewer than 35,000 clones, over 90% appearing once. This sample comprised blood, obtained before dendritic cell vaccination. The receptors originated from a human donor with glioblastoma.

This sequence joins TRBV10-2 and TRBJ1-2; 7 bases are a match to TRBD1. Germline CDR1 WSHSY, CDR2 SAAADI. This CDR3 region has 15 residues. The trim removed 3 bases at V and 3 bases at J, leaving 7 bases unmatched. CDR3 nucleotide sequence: TGCGCCAGCAGTGACCGACAGGGCGCCTACTATGGCTACACCTTC. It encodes CASSDRQGAYYGYTF.

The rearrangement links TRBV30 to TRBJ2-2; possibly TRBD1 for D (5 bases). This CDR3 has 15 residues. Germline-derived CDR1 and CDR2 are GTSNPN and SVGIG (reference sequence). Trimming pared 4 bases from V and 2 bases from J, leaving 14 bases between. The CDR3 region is CAWTTVKSNTGELFF. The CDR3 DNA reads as TGTGCCTGGACGACAGTAAAGTCAAACACCGGGGAGCTGTTTTTT.

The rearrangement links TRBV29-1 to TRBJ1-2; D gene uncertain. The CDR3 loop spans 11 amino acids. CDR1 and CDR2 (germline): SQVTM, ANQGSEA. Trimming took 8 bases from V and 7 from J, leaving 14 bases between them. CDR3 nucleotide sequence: TGCAGCTCCTTCGGAGGGAGTGGCTACACCTTC. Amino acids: CSSFGGSGYTF.

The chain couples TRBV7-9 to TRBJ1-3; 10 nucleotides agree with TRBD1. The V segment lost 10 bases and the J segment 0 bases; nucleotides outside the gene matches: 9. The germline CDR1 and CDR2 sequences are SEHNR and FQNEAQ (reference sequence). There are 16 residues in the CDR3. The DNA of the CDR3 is TGTGCCACCCGACAGGGGGCGGTTAGCTCTGGAAACACCATATATTTT. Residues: CATRQGAVSSGNTIYF.

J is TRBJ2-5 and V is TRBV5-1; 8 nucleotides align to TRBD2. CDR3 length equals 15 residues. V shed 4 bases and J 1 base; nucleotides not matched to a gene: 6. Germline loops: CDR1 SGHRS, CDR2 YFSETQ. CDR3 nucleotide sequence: TGCGCCAGCAGCCCGGGGGGGAGTTTCCAAGAGACCCAGTACTTC. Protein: CASSPGGSFQETQYF.

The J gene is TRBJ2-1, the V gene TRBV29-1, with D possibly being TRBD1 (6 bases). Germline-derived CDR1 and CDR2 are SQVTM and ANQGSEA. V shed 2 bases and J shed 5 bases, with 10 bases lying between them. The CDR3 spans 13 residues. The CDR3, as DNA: TGCAGCGTTGAACTCGACAGGAACAATGAGCAGTTCTTC. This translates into CSVELDRNNEQFF.

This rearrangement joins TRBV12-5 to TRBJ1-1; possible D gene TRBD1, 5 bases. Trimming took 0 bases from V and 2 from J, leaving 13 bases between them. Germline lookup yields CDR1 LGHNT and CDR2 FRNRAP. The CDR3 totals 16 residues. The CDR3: CASGLVLGQRNTEAFF. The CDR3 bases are TGTGCTAGTGGTTTGGTACTGGGGCAGAGAAACACTGAAGCTTTCTTT. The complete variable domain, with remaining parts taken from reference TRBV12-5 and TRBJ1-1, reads DARVTQTPRHKVTEMGQEVTMRCQPILGHNTVFWYRQTMMQGLELLAYFRNRAPLDDSGMPKDRFSAEMPDATLATLKIQPSEPRDSAVYFCASGLVLGQRNTEAFFGQGTRLTVV.

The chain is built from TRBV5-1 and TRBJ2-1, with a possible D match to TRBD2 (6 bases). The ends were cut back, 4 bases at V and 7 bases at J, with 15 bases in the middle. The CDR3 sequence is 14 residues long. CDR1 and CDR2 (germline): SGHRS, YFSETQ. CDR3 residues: CASSPGISGNEQFF. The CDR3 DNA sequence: TGCGCCAGCAGCCCCGGGATTAGCGGTAATGAGCAGTTCTTC. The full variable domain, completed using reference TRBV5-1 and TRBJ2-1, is KAGVTQTPRYLIKTRGQQVTLSCSPISGHRSVSWYQQTPGQGLQFLFEYFSETQRNKGNFPGRFSGRQFSNSRSEMNVSTLELGDSALYLCASSPGISGNEQFFGPGTRLTVL.

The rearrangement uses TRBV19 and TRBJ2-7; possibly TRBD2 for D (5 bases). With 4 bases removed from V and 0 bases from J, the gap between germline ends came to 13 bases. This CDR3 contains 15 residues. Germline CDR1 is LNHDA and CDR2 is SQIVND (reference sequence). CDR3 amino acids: CASSTEGLNSYEQYF. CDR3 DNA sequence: TGTGCCAGTAGTACCGAGGGTCTTAACTCCTACGAGCAGTACTTC.

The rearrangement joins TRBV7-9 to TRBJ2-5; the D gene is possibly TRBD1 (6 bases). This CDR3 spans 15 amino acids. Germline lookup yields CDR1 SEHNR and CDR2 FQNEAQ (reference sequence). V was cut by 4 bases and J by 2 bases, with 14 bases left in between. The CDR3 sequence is CASSSKNGQQETQYF. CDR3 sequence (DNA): TGTGCCAGCAGCTCCAAGAACGGACAGCAAGAGACCCAGTACTTC. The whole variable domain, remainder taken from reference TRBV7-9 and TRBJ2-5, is DTGVSQNPRHKITKRGQNVTFRCDPISEHNRLYWYRQTLGQGPEFLTYFQNEAQLEKSRLLSDRFSAERPKGSFSTLEIQRTEQGDSAMYLCASSSKNGQQETQYFGPGTRLLVL.

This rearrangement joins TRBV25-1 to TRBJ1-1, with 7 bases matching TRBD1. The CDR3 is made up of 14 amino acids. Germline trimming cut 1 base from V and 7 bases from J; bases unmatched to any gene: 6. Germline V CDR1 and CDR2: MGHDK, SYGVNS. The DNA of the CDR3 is TGTGCCAGCAGTGAATCCCCCGGACAGGTTGAAGCTTTCTTT. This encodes CASSESPGQVEAFF.

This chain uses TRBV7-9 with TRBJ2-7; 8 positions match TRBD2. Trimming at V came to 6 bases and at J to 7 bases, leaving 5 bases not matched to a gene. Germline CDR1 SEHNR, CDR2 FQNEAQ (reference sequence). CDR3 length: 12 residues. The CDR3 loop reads CASRLAAGEQYF. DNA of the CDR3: TGTGCCAGCAGACTAGCGGCGGGGGAGCAGTACTTC.

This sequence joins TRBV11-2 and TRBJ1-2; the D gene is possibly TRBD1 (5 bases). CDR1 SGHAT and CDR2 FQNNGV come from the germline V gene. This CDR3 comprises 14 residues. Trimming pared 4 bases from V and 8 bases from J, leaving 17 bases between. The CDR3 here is CASSSPRQGRGYTF. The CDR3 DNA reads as TGTGCCAGCAGCTCCCCCCGCCAGGGTCGGGGCTACACCTTC.

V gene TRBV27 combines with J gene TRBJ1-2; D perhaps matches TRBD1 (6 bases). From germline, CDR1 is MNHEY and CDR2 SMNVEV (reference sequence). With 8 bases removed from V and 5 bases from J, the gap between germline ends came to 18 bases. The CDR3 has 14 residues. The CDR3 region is CASGVGGAPYGYTF. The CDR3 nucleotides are TGTGCCAGCGGGGTGGGGGGGGCCCCATATGGCTACACCTTC.

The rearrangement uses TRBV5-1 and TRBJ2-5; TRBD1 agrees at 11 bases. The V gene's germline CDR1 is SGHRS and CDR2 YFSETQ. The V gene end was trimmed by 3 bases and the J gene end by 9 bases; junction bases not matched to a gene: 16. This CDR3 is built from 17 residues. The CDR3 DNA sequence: TGCGCCAGCAGCTCCCACGGGACCGGGACAGGGGGGGCGGCCCAGTACTTC. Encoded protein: CASSSHGTGTGGAAQYF.

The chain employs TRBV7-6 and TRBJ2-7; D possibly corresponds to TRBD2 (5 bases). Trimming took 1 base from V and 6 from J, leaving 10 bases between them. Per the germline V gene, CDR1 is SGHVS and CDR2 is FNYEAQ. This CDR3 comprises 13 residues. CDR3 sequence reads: CASSLGSEGEQYF. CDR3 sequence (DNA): TGTGCCAGCAGCTTAGGGAGCGAGGGCGAGCAGTACTTC.

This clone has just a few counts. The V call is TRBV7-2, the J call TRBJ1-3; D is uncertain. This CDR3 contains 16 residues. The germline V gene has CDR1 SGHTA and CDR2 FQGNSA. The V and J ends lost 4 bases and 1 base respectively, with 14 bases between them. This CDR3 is CASSSPQTPSGNTIYF. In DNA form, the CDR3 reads TGTGCCAGCAGCTCTCCACAGACCCCTTCTGGAAACACCATATATTTT.

The CDR3 loop is CASSLGQGTYGYTF. CDR3 sequence (DNA): TGTGCCAGCAGTTTAGGACAGGGGACCTATGGCTACACCTTC. This chain connects TRBV27 to TRBJ1-2, with 9 positions matching TRBD1. CDR3 length equals 14 residues. Looked up from germline, CDR1 is MNHEY and CDR2 is SMNVEV (reference sequence). The V segment lost 2 bases and the J segment 4 bases; nucleotides outside the gene matches: 2.

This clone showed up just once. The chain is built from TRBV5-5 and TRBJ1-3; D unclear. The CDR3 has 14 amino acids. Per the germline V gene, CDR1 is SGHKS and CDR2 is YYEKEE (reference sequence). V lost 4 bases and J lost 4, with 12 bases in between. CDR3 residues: CASSDPARGNTIYF. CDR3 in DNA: TGTGCCAGCAGCGATCCAGCGCGGGGAAACACCATATATTTT.

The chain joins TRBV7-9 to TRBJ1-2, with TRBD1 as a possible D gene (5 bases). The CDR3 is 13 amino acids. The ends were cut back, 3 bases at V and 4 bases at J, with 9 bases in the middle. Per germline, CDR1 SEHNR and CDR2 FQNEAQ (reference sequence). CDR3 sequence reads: CASSLTDLYGYTF. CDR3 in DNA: TGTGCCAGCAGCTTGACAGATCTCTATGGCTACACCTTC.

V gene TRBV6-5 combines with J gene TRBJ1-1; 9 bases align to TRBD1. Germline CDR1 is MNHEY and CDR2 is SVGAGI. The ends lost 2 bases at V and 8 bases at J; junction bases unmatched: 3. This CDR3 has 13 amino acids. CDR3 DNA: TGTGCCAGCAGTTACCCCGGGACAGGGGAAGCTTTCTTT. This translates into CASSYPGTGEAFF.

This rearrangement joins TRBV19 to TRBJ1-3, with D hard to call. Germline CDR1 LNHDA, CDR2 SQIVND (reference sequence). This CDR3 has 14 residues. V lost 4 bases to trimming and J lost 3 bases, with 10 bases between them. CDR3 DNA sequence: TGTGCCAGTAGTAATCAGGAATTTGGAAACACCATATATTTT. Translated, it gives CASSNQEFGNTIYF.

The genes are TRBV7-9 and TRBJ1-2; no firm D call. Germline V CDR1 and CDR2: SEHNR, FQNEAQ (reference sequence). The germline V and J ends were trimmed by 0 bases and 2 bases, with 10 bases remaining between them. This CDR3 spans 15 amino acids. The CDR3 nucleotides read TGTGCCAGCAGCTTAGCAGCAGGCCCGAACTATGGCTACACCTTC. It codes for CASSLAAGPNYGYTF.

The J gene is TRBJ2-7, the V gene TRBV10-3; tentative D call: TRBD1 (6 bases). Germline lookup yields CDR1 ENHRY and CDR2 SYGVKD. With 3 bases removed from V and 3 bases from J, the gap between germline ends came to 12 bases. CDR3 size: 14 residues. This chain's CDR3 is CAISESGVGYEQYF. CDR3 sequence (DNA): TGTGCCATCAGTGAATCAGGGGTAGGCTACGAGCAGTACTTC.

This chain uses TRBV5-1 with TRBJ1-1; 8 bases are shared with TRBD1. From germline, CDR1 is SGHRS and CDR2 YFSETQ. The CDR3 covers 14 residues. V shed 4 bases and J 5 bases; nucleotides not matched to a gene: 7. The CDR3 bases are TGCGCCAGCAGCGCCGGACAGGGTGGAACTGAAGCTTTCTTT. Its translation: CASSAGQGGTEAFF.